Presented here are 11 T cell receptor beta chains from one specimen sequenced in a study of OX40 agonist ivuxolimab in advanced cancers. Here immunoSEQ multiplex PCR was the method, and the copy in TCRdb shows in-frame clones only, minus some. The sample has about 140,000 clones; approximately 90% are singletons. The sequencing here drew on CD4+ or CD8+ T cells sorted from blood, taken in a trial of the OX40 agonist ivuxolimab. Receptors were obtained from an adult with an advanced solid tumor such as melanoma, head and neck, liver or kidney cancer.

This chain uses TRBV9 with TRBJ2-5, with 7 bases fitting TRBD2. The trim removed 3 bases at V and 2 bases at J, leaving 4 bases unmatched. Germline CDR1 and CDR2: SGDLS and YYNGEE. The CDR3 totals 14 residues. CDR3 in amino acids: CASSDGLEQETQYF. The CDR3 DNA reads TGTGCCAGCAGCGACGGACTAGAGCAAGAGACCCAGTACTTC.

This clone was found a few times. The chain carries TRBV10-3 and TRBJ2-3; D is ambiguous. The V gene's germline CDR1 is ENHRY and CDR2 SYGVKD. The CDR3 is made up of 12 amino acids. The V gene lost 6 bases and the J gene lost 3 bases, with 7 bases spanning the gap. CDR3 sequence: CAIRVGTDTQYF. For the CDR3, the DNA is TGTGCCATCAGGGTCGGGACAGATACGCAGTATTTT.

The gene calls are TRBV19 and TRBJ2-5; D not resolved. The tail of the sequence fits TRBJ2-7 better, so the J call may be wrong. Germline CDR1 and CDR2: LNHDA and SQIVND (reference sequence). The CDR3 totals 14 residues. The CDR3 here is CASTPSHTNYEQYF. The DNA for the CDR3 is TGTGCCAGTACCCCGTCCCACACGAACTACGAGCAGTACTTC.

CDR3 sequence reads: CAIRGTSGIGNEQFF. The CDR3 nucleotides are TGTGCCATCAGGGGGACTAGCGGGATAGGTAATGAGCAGTTCTTC. V gene TRBV10-3 combines with J gene TRBJ2-1, with 13 nucleotides matching TRBD2. CDR3 size: 15 residues. Germline values: CDR1 ENHRY, CDR2 SYGVKD. V lost 6 bases and J lost 7; bases outside the gene matches: 6.

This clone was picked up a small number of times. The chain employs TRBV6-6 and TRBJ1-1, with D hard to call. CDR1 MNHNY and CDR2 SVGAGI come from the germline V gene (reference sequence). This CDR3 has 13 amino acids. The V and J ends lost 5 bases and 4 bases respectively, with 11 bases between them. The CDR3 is CASSETLGTEAFF. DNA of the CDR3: TGTGCCAGCAGTGAGACGTTGGGCACTGAAGCTTTCTTT.

CDR3 sequence reads: CATSRDPRGLTGTSGTEQFF. DNA for the CDR3: TGTGCCACCAGCAGAGACCCGAGGGGATTGACCGGGACTAGCGGGACCGAGCAGTTCTTC. This chain joins TRBV15 and TRBJ2-1; 13 bases are a match to TRBD2. Germline lookup yields CDR1 LNHNV and CDR2 YYDKDF (reference sequence). CDR3 length equals 20 residues. Trimming removed 0 bases from V and 10 bases from J; junction bases left unmatched: 18.

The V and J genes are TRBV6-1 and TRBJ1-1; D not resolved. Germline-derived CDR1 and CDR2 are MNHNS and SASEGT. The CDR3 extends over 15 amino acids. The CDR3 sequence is CAVPRLSNMNTEAFF. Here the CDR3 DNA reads TGTGCTGTTCCCCGACTCTCCAATATGAACACTGAAGCTTTCTTT.

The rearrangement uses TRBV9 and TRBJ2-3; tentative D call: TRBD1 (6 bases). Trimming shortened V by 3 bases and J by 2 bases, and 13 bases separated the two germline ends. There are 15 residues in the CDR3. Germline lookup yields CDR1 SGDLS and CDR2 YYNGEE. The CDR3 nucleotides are TGTGCCAGCAGCGCCCAGGGGTTTTACACAGATACGCAGTATTTT. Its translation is CASSAQGFYTDTQYF.

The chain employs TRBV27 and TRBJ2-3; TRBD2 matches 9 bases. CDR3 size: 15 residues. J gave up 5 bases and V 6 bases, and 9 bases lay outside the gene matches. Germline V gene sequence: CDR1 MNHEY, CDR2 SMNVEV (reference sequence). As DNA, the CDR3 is TGTGCCAGCAGGCTCCGACTAGCGGCTGGAGATACGCAGTATTTT. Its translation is CASRLRLAAGDTQYF.

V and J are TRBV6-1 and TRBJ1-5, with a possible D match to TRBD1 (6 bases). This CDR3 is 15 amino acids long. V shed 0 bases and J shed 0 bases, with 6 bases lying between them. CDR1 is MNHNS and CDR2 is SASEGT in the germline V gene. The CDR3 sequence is CASSEAGGSNQPQHF. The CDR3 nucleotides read TGTGCCAGCAGTGAAGCAGGGGGTAGCAATCAGCCCCAGCATTTT.

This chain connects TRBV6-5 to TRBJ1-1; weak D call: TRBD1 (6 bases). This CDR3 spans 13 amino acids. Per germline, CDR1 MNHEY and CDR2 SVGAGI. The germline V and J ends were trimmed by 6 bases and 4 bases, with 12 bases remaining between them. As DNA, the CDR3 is TGTGCCAGCAGCTCCGAGGGGGGCACTGAAGCTTTCTTT. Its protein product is CASSSEGGTEAFF.